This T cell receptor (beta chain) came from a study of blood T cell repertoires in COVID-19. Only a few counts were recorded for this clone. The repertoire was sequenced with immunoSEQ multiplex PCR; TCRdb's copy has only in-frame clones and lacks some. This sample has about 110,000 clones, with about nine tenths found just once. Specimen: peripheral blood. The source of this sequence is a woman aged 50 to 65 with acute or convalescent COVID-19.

CDR3 amino acids: CASSEANRDSPLHF. DNA of the CDR3: TGTGCCAGCAGTGAAGCGAACAGGGATTCACCCCTCCACTTT. The V call is TRBV6-1, the J call TRBJ1-6; maybe TRBD1 (6 bases). The CDR3 is made up of 14 amino acids. In germline, CDR1 is MNHNS, CDR2 SASEGT. V lost 0 bases and J lost 8, with 8 bases in between.